A single sample gave rise to the 8 T cell receptor beta chains below, sequenced in a study of cytomegalovirus exposure and HLA in healthy donors. Primers: 60 Vbeta forward and 13 Jbeta reverse. The table came from immunoSEQ multiplex PCR; TCRdb's copy has only in-frame clones and leaves some out. The table records around 150,000 clones, roughly 72% of them present only once. The specimen sequenced was PBMCs. The receptors derive from a man between 35 and 55 years old in good health and CMV-seronegative.

The chain has TRBV2 and TRBJ2-1; 14 nucleotides align to TRBD2. Germline V CDR1 and CDR2: SNHLY, FYNNEI. This CDR3 is built from 15 residues. The V and J ends lost 5 bases and 7 bases, in that order; junction bases with no gene match: 4. CDR3 in DNA: TGTGCCAGCAGTCCGACTAGCGGGGGGGGTAATGAGCAGTTCTTC. Amino acids: CASSPTSGGGNEQFF.

The chain combines TRBV5-1 with TRBJ1-1; D might be TRBD1 (5 bases). The V gene's germline CDR1 is SGHRS and CDR2 YFSETQ. The CDR3 totals 16 residues. Trimming took 0 bases from V and 1 from J, leaving 13 bases between them. The CDR3 DNA sequence: TGCGCCAGCAGCTTGGGGTCAGGGTCTGGGAACACTGAAGCTTTCTTT. Protein: CASSLGSGSGNTEAFF.

The chain couples TRBV7-9 to TRBJ2-7; 9 positions agree with TRBD1. CDR3 size: 15 residues. V was clipped by 5 bases and J by 2 bases; unmatched bases: 7. Germline CDR1 and CDR2: SEHNR and FQNEAQ (reference sequence). CDR3 in amino acids: CASSIPHRGPYEQYF. The CDR3, as DNA: TGTGCCAGCAGCATACCCCACAGGGGGCCCTACGAGCAGTACTTC.

V and J are TRBV28 and TRBJ1-2; 9 bases agree with TRBD1. J was trimmed by 4 bases and V by 9 bases; bases with no gene match: 12. Germline V gene lookup returns CDR1 MDHEN and CDR2 SYDVKM. This CDR3 has 15 residues. In DNA, the CDR3 is TGTGCCAGTACCGGGACAGGGCAAGTGATCTATGGCTACACCTTC. This encodes CASTGTGQVIYGYTF.

This clone has more than one count but fewer than ten. The chain carries TRBV19 and TRBJ2-3, with 10 bases fitting TRBD1. V lost 8 bases and J lost 3; bases outside the gene matches: 5. The germline gives CDR1 LNHDA, CDR2 SQIVND (reference sequence). The CDR3 contains 14 residues. CDR3 nucleotide sequence: TGTGCCAGTTCCCGGACAGGGGGGACAGATACGCAGTATTTT. Its protein is CASSRTGGTDTQYF.

The chain links TRBV28 to TRBJ2-7; TRBD2 aligns across 7 bases. The CDR3 sequence is 12 residues long. Germline CDR1 and CDR2: MDHEN and SYDVKM. The J segment lost 3 bases and the V segment lost 7 bases, leaving 3 bases of the junction unmatched. CDR3 DNA sequence: TGTGCCAGCACAGGCGGGAGCTACGAGCAGTACTTC. It codes for CASTGGSYEQYF. The full variable domain, with the rest looked up from reference TRBV28 and TRBJ2-7, is DVKVTQSSRYLVKRTGEKVFLECVQDMDHENMFWYRQDPGLGLRLIYFSYDVKMKEKGDIPEGYSVSREKKERFSLILESASTNQTSMYLCASTGGSYEQYFGPGTRLTVT.

The CDR3 DNA is TGTGCCACCAGCAGAGGGAACAGGGGGGTCTATGAAAAACTGTTTTTT. Translating it yields CATSRGNRGVYEKLFF. The V call is TRBV15, the J call TRBJ1-4, with TRBD1 identical over 8 bases. The CDR3 contains 16 residues. V lost 1 base and J lost 6; bases outside the gene matches: 7. From germline, CDR1 is LNHNV and CDR2 YYDKDF (reference sequence).

This chain connects TRBV28 to TRBJ1-4, with no clear D. V was clipped by 2 bases and J by 2 bases, with 6 bases between them. The CDR3 runs to 14 residues. The V gene's germline CDR1 is MDHEN and CDR2 SYDVKM. In DNA, the CDR3 is TGTGCCAGCAGTTTAGGGCACACTAATGAAAAACTGTTTTTT. It is translated as CASSLGHTNEKLFF.